The T cell receptor (beta chain) described here comes from a study of blood T cell repertoires in COVID-19. Study in general: Italy, Spain and the United States were the sources of the convalescent and acute COVID-19 samples.

Germline V gene data show CDR1 as ENHRY and CDR2 as SYGVKD. V shed 6 bases and J shed 7 bases, with 15 bases lying between them. The CDR3 has 14 residues. This clone was recorded once. Original data processing: Amplification of reference gene primers was used by the study to estimate nucleated cell counts. Some clones are missing from TCRdb's copy, which holds only in-frame ones; the method was immunoSEQ multiplex PCR. The V and J calls and clone size are taken from that table; D and trimming were inferred from the DNA. The sample has about 240,000 clones; approximately 78% are singletons. Sequencing input: peripheral blood. The V gene is TRBV10-3, the J gene TRBJ1-4; D is perhaps TRBD1 (5 bases). This clonotype was obtained from a woman aged 55-75 years with active or convalescent COVID-19. The CDR3 region has the DNA TGTGCCATCAGCGGAGACAGTGTCGGTGAAAAACTGTTTTTT. Encoded protein: CAISGDSVGEKLFF.